This TCR beta chain appears in the sequencing data of a study of resident and recirculating memory T cells in vitiligo. Background on the study: Epidermis came from shave biopsies of lesional and nonlesional sites, plus PBMCs. General observations from the study: Non-conserved TCRs across sites and patients suggested distinct clones per lesion.

Using immunoSEQ multiplex PCR, the repertoire was profiled, and TCRdb retains in-frame clones only, with some absent. This table holds around 38,000 clones, 80% to 95% found once. This clone was seen a single time. Its antigen is still unknown. V was clipped by 7 bases and J by 7 bases; unmatched bases: 4. The CDR3 spans 11 residues. Germline values: CDR1 MNHEY, CDR2 SMNVEV (reference sequence). The chain joins TRBV27 to TRBJ2-7; the match to TRBD1 covers 7 bases. Sequencing used blood. The sequence came from a male donor with vitiligo. The CDR3 nucleotides read TGTGCCAGCACGAGGGGGCGGGAGCAGTACTTC. Its protein product is CASTRGREQYF.